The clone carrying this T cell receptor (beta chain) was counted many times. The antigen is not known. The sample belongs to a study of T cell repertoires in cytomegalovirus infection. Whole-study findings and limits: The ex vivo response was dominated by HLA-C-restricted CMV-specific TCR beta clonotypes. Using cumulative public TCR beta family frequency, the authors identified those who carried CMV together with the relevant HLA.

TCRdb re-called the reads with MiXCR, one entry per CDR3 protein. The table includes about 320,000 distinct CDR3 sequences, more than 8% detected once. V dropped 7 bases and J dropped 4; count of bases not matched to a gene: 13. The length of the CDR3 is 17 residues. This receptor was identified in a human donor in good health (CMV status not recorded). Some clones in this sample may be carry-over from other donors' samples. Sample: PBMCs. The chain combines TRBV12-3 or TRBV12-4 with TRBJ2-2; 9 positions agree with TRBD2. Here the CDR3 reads CASTPRIAGVGTGELFF. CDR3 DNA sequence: TGTGCCAGCACCCCTCGGATAGCGGGAGTGGGCACCGGGGAGCTGTTTTTT.